The 17 T cell receptor beta chains below all came from one sample that was sequenced in a study of shared clonotypes between healthy human individuals. Terminally differentiated effector memory CD45RA+ cells were excluded from the naive CD8 cells, which were CD45RO-negative and positively selected for CCR7. The repertoire was sequenced with immunoSEQ multiplex PCR; TCRdb's copy has only in-frame clones and lacks some. The sample contains over 800,000 clones, 80% to 95% of which appear only once. The sample taken for sequencing was naive CD8+ T cells sorted from blood. The receptors derive from a young man in good health.

V usage is TRBV2 and J usage is TRBJ1-2, with no clear D. The CDR3 is made up of 14 amino acids. CDR1 is SNHLY and CDR2 is FYNNEI in the germline V gene. Trimming cost V 3 bases and J 1 base, with 9 bases left between them. The CDR3 region is CASSDPGINYGYTF. The CDR3 region has the DNA TGTGCCAGCAGTGATCCAGGAATTAACTATGGCTACACCTTC.

This clone was seen only once. This chain uses TRBV10-2 with TRBJ2-3; D may be TRBD2 (5 bases). The CDR3 has 14 residues. V lost 8 bases, J lost 1 base, and 13 bases lay in between. CDR1 WSHSY and CDR2 SAAADI come from the germline V gene. CDR3: CASYPARGTDTQYF. Here the CDR3 DNA reads TGCGCCAGCTACCCGGCGAGGGGCACAGATACGCAGTATTTT.

The V call is TRBV7-6, the J call TRBJ2-7, with a weak D call TRBD1 (5 bases). CDR3 size: 17 residues. The ends were cut back, 0 bases at V and 0 bases at J, with 15 bases in the middle. Germline lookup yields CDR1 SGHVS and CDR2 FNYEAQ. The CDR3 sequence: CASSLADTGFSSYEQYF. The CDR3 bases are TGTGCCAGCAGCTTAGCAGATACAGGCTTTAGCTCCTACGAGCAGTACTTC.

V gene TRBV7-9 combines with J gene TRBJ2-7; D possibly corresponds to TRBD2 (6 bases). CDR1 is SEHNR and CDR2 is FQNEAQ in the germline V gene (reference sequence). Trimming cost V 7 bases and J 3 bases, with 19 bases left between them. The CDR3 covers 15 residues. This chain's CDR3 is CASNNRRGQFYEQYF. The CDR3 nucleotides are TGTGCCAGCAACAATAGGAGGGGCCAATTCTACGAGCAGTACTTC.

The chain uses TRBV29-1 and TRBJ2-7, with D perhaps TRBD1 (6 bases). CDR1 and CDR2 (germline): SQVTM, ANQGSEA. The CDR3 loop spans 13 amino acids. The ends were cut back, 3 bases at V and 2 bases at J, with 11 bases in the middle. The CDR3 loop is CSVDGDNPYEQYF. CDR3 coding DNA: TGCAGCGTTGACGGGGACAATCCCTACGAGCAGTACTTC.

The V call is TRBV29-1, the J call TRBJ2-6, with unresolved D. V was trimmed by 7 bases and J by 0 bases, leaving 16 bases between them. CDR1 SQVTM and CDR2 ANQGSEA come from the germline V gene. The CDR3 covers 16 residues. The CDR3 protein is CSAHSPAGSGANVLTF. The CDR3 bases are TGCAGCGCCCACTCCCCCGCTGGCTCTGGGGCCAACGTCCTGACTTTC.

The DNA of the CDR3 is TGTGCCAGCAGCGTCTACTCCGGGACAGGGGACGAGCAGTACTTC. Its translation is CASSVYSGTGDEQYF. This chain connects TRBV9 to TRBJ2-7; 10 bases match TRBD1. This CDR3 has 15 amino acids. Germline V gives CDR1 SGDLS, CDR2 YYNGEE. V gave up 2 bases and J gave up 5 bases; unmatched junction bases: 7. Variable domain in full (rest from reference TRBV9 and TRBJ2-7): DSGVTQTPKHLITATGQRVTLRCSPRSGDLSVYWYQQSLDQGLQFLIQYYNGEERAKGNILERFSAQQFPDLHSELNLSSLELGDSALYFCASSVYSGTGDEQYFGPGTRLTVT.

The rearrangement links TRBV6-5 to TRBJ2-7, with D possibly being TRBD1 or TRBD2 (5 bases each). The germline V gene encodes CDR1 MNHEY and CDR2 SVGAGI. The V gene lost 5 bases and the J gene lost 6 bases, with 14 bases spanning the gap. The CDR3 loop spans 13 amino acids. CDR3 bases: TGTGCCAGCAGTAAACCCTTGAGGGGCGAGCAGTACTTC. It codes for CASSKPLRGEQYF.

This chain joins TRBV19 and TRBJ2-3; 7 bases align to TRBD2. The ends lost 8 bases at V and 8 bases at J; junction bases unmatched: 13. The germline V gene has CDR1 LNHDA and CDR2 SQIVND (reference sequence). The CDR3 loop spans 14 amino acids. This CDR3 reads CASGGELPPFTQYF. The CDR3 DNA follows: TGTGCCAGTGGGGGGGAGTTGCCTCCGTTTACGCAGTATTTT.

Only one count was recorded for this clone. The chain has TRBV7-9 and TRBJ2-7; TRBD1 matches at 7 bases. The CDR3 totals 15 residues. V lost 0 bases, J lost 2 bases, and 4 bases stayed unmatched. The germline V gene encodes CDR1 SEHNR and CDR2 FQNEAQ (reference sequence). CDR3 DNA: TGTGCCAGCAGCTTAGCAGGGGGCAACCCCTACGAGCAGTACTTC. It encodes CASSLAGGNPYEQYF.

The rearrangement links TRBV7-9 to TRBJ2-7; weak D call: TRBD2 (6 bases). The CDR3 covers 16 residues. Trimming took off 1 base at V and 2 bases at J, with 15 bases between the two ends. Germline CDR1 and CDR2: SEHNR and FQNEAQ (reference sequence). The CDR3 nucleotides are TGTGCCAGCAGCTTAGAGGAGGGTGAGTTGGCCTACGAGCAGTACTTC. Its protein is CASSLEEGELAYEQYF.

The chain has TRBV6-5 and TRBJ2-5, with D possibly being TRBD2 (5 bases). CDR1 and CDR2 from the germline V gene are MNHEY and SVGAGI. The CDR3 sequence is 13 residues long. Trimming stripped 4 bases from V and 3 bases from J, with 9 bases between. The CDR3 region is CASSWENEETQYF. CDR3 sequence (DNA): TGTGCCAGCAGTTGGGAGAATGAAGAGACCCAGTACTTC.

This rearrangement joins TRBV2 to TRBJ2-7; 10 bases agree with TRBD2. Germline CDR1 and CDR2: SNHLY and FYNNEI. After removal of 6 bases from V and 3 bases from J, the junction contained 8 bases not matched to a gene. This CDR3 region has 15 residues. The CDR3 sequence is CASSDQREGRYEQYF. The CDR3 DNA is TGTGCCAGCAGCGACCAGCGGGAGGGCCGCTACGAGCAGTACTTC.

V and J are TRBV6-6 and TRBJ1-4; possible D gene TRBD1, 5 bases. The CDR3 totals 13 residues. Deletions cut 5 bases from V and 7 bases from J, with 11 bases between. The germline V gene has CDR1 MNHNY and CDR2 SVGAGI (reference sequence). The CDR3 is CASSRQPGEKLFF. The CDR3 coding sequence is TGTGCCAGCAGTCGACAGCCCGGTGAAAAACTGTTTTTT.

This clone was counted a single time. This chain connects TRBV9 to TRBJ2-7, with D hard to call. This CDR3 region has 13 residues. Germline V lookup: CDR1 SGDLS, CDR2 YYNGEE. V was pared by 0 bases and J by 5 bases, with 9 bases between. CDR3 nucleotides: TGTGCCAGCAGCGTAGAAGGGCTCAACGAGCAGTACTTC. Its translation is CASSVEGLNEQYF.

This clone was counted between two and nine times. V gene TRBV27 combines with J gene TRBJ2-7, with 7 bases matching TRBD2. CDR1 and CDR2 from the germline V gene are MNHEY and SMNVEV (reference sequence). The CDR3 is 15 amino acids. V lost 3 bases to trimming and J lost 4 bases; unmatched junction nucleotides: 9. The CDR3 is CASSFVRRGRYEQYF. CDR3 nucleotide sequence: TGTGCCAGCAGTTTCGTCCGGCGGGGGAGGTACGAGCAGTACTTC.

This clone is a singleton in its sample. The rearrangement links TRBV28 to TRBJ2-1; 9 bases agree with TRBD2. Germline V gene data show CDR1 as MDHEN and CDR2 as SYDVKM. This CDR3 has 16 residues. J was trimmed by 7 bases and V by 10 bases; bases with no gene match: 17. The CDR3 DNA sequence: TGTGCCACCAAGACTTATATGGCTAGCGGGACAAATGAGCAGTTCTTC. This codes for CATKTYMASGTNEQFF. The variable domain in full, with the rest retrieved from reference TRBV28 and TRBJ2-1, is DVKVTQSSRYLVKRTGEKVFLECVQDMDHENMFWYRQDPGLGLRLIYFSYDVKMKEKGDIPEGYSVSREKKERFSLILESASTNQTSMYLCATKTYMASGTNEQFFGPGTRLTVL.